This TCR beta chain was captured in a study of blood T cells in healthy people across ages. The study, taken as a whole, reports: The unknown donor CMV status may have confounded expanded clonotype changes. A roughly linear fall in TCR beta diversity per million T cells was seen with increasing age.

Per sample, no less than 5 micrograms of total RNA were extracted. This clonotype has at least ten counts. Its cognate antigen is unknown. For the second PCR, which ran for roughly 7 to 11 cycles, a sample-barcoded 5' primer and a J-beta primer mix were used. One entry per CDR3 protein results from TCRdb running MiXCR on the 5' RACE reads. The sample holds about 1.7 million distinct CDR3 sequences, roughly 27% seen once. Germline V gene data show CDR1 as SGHNT and CDR2 as YYREEE (reference sequence). V was cut by 0 bases and J by 7 bases, with 11 bases left in between. The CDR3 runs to 15 residues. The material sequenced was blood. The rearrangement uses TRBV5-4 and TRBJ1-6; no clear D. This TCR came from a woman in her twenties or thirties in good health. CDR3 sequence reads: CASSLVGDANSPLHF. CDR3 coding DNA: TGTGCCAGCAGCTTGGTCGGGGATGCGAATTCACCCCTCCACTTT.